This T cell receptor beta chain derives from a study of T cell responses to AZD1222 COVID-19 vaccine. Overall study context: The analysis combined second doses at about 4 or about 12 weeks. Regarding the study as a whole: Seropositivity was recorded at baseline in only a handful of AZD1222 recipients.

V trimming: 3 bases; J trimming: 4 bases; junction bases outside the gene matches: 8. Germline V lookup: CDR1 LNHDA, CDR2 SQIVND (reference sequence). The CDR3 extends over 16 amino acids. Libraries were prepared by immunoSEQ multiplex PCR; TCRdb keeps only in-frame clonotypes and omits some of them. In the table there are 100,000 to 130,000 clones, roughly nine tenths of which are singletons. For this clone: The target antigen is unknown.

The chain recombines TRBV19 with TRBJ1-1, with 10 bases aligning to TRBD1. The clonotype comes from an adult in good health. The material was peripheral blood, obtained on day 0 of AZD1222 vaccination. CDR3 region: CASSIRQGAGSTEAFF. The DNA of the CDR3 is TGTGCCAGTAGTATCCGACAGGGGGCGGGGAGCACTGAAGCTTTCTTT.